This TCR beta chain was recorded in a study of monozygotic twins with inflammatory bowel disease. The study's findings and limits: The study found lower TCRbeta diversity (inverse Simpson) in IBD patients than in healthy co-twins. Other individuals had fewer clonotypes in common with IBD patients than with healthy twins, especially with disease activity.

This CDR3 spans 13 amino acids. Germline CDR1 is SGHTA and CDR2 is FQGNSA. Reprocessing the 5' RACE reads, TCRdb reports a single entry for every CDR3 protein and omits DNA. Its listing shows 350,000 to 400,000 distinct CDR3 sequences. As for this clonotype: Its antigen remains unidentified.

This clonotype was obtained from a human donor with ulcerative colitis or Crohn's disease, or a healthy co-twin of an affected twin (not recorded which). This chain links TRBV7-2 with TRBJ1-2; TCRdb gives TRBD1 as the D gene, but with no DNA this cannot be confirmed. Material: blood. This CDR3 is CASSQDRNYGYTF.